The 21 T cell receptor beta chains below all came from one sample that was sequenced in a study of monozygotic twins with inflammatory bowel disease. Using the 5' RACE reads, TCRdb records one entry per CDR3 protein without DNA. This sample's table reports roughly 200,000 distinct CDR3 sequences. Sequencing used blood. These receptors were collected from a human donor with ulcerative colitis or Crohn's disease, or a healthy co-twin of an affected twin (not recorded which).

V and J are TRBV20-1 and TRBJ2-7. The CDR3 is made up of 13 amino acids. Germline V lookup: CDR1 DFQATT, CDR2 SNEGSKA (reference sequence). CDR3 loop: CSAPKVVSYEQYF.

The chain couples TRBV7-3 to TRBJ2-6. Germline V gene lookup returns CDR1 SGHTA and CDR2 FQGTGA. The CDR3 length is 15 residues. The CDR3 loop reads CASSPGDPGANVLTF.

This chain uses TRBV6-5 with TRBJ1-2; TCRdb lists TRBD1, though no DNA is available to test this call. The CDR3 contains 15 residues. Per the germline V gene, CDR1 is MNHEY and CDR2 is SVGAGI. CDR3 sequence: CASSSPPGQGDGYTF.

The CDR3 sequence is CASSFDDRTEAFF. The chain couples TRBV2 to TRBJ1-1. This CDR3 has 13 amino acids. Germline V gene data show CDR1 as SNHLY and CDR2 as FYNNEI.

The chain links TRBV5-4 to TRBJ2-3. Germline V gives CDR1 SGHNT, CDR2 YYREEE (reference sequence). There are 14 residues in the CDR3. The CDR3: CASSLALGTDTQYF.

Considering frequency, this clonotype is large. The chain combines TRBV29-1 with TRBJ2-4. Germline loops: CDR1 SQVTM, CDR2 ANQGSEA. This CDR3 region has 13 residues. The chain's CDR3 is CSVEGGAKNIQYF.

The chain carries TRBV4-1 and TRBJ2-3; no DNA is available, so the TRBD2 call from TCRdb remains unchecked. The CDR3 spans 18 residues. Per the germline V gene, CDR1 is MGHRA and CDR2 is YSYEKL. This CDR3 is CASSQELAGVAFTDTQYF.

V gene TRBV20-1 combines with J gene TRBJ2-5; without DNA, the TCRdb call of TRBD2 cannot be checked. Germline CDR1 reads DFQATT; CDR2 reads SNEGSKA (reference sequence). This CDR3 comprises 15 residues. The CDR3 protein is CSAENLGLAVGPQYF.

CDR3 residues: CASSEASVPSYNEQFF. The V gene is TRBV6-1, the J gene TRBJ2-1; TCRdb's D gene call, TRBD1, goes unchecked for lack of DNA. The CDR3 is 16 amino acids. Germline V lookup: CDR1 MNHNS, CDR2 SASEGT.

The CDR3 loop is CASSQEFEGEQFF. The chain has TRBV4-2 and TRBJ2-1; TCRdb's D call, TRBD2, is unchecked because there is no DNA. CDR1 is LGHNA, CDR2 YNFKEQ, per germline. The CDR3 runs to 13 residues.

V is TRBV5-1 and J is TRBJ1-1. The length of the CDR3 is 14 residues. The germline gives CDR1 SGHRS, CDR2 YFSETQ. This CDR3 reads CASSLTGRDTEAFF.

The chain carries TRBV20-1 and TRBJ2-7; absent DNA, TCRdb's TRBD2 call cannot be checked. CDR3 length: 14 residues. CDR1 DFQATT and CDR2 SNEGSKA come from the germline V gene (reference sequence). This chain's CDR3 is CSAPDFFASYEQYF.

The gene calls are TRBV2 and TRBJ2-7; there is no DNA to check the TCRdb D call of TRBD1. Germline V gives CDR1 SNHLY, CDR2 FYNNEI. CDR3 length equals 14 residues. CDR3 amino acids: CASSAWDRAGEQYF.

The J gene is TRBJ1-4, the V gene TRBV7-9; TCRdb lists TRBD1, though no DNA is available to test this call. The CDR3 consists of 15 residues. Germline V gene data show CDR1 as SEHNR and CDR2 as FQNEAQ (reference sequence). This chain's CDR3 is CASSLEGTGNEKLFF.

V usage is TRBV25-1 and J usage is TRBJ2-1; TCRdb picks TRBD1, but there is no DNA to check that call. Germline V gene lookup returns CDR1 MGHDK and CDR2 SYGVNS. The CDR3 runs 14 residues. CDR3 region: CAISGTLGGFEQFF.

The gene calls are TRBV5-1 and TRBJ1-2; TCRdb's D call, TRBD1, is unchecked because there is no DNA. Germline V gene lookup returns CDR1 SGHRS and CDR2 YFSETQ. This CDR3 contains 14 residues. The CDR3 spells CASSLGDRDYGYTF.

The V and J genes are TRBV6-1 and TRBJ2-5; TCRdb selects TRBD1, and the lack of DNA leaves this call unchecked. The CDR3 extends over 15 amino acids. Germline V gene lookup returns CDR1 MNHNS and CDR2 SASEGT. CDR3 region: CASSKGIGGRETQYF.

V gene TRBV19 combines with J gene TRBJ2-3; TCRdb calls TRBD1, which cannot be checked without DNA. Germline V gene data show CDR1 as LNHDA and CDR2 as SQIVND (reference sequence). The CDR3 has 15 residues. The CDR3 sequence: CASSPRDRVTDTQYF.

The chain has TRBV6-1 and TRBJ2-7; TCRdb lists TRBD1, though no DNA is available to test this call. Looked up from germline, CDR1 is MNHNS and CDR2 is SASEGT. The CDR3 is 14 residues long. CDR3 amino acids: CASSQGISSYEQYF.

This chain uses TRBV3-1 with TRBJ2-3; TCRdb selects TRBD2, and the lack of DNA leaves this call unchecked. Germline values: CDR1 LGHDT, CDR2 YNNKEL (reference sequence). The CDR3 totals 16 residues. CDR3 amino acids: CASSIRLVSSTDTQYF.

The chain employs TRBV5-1 and TRBJ1-1; the TRBD1 assignment by TCRdb is unverifiable without DNA. CDR3 length equals 15 residues. CDR1 is SGHRS, CDR2 YFSETQ, per germline. This CDR3 is CASSLALGVNTEAFF.